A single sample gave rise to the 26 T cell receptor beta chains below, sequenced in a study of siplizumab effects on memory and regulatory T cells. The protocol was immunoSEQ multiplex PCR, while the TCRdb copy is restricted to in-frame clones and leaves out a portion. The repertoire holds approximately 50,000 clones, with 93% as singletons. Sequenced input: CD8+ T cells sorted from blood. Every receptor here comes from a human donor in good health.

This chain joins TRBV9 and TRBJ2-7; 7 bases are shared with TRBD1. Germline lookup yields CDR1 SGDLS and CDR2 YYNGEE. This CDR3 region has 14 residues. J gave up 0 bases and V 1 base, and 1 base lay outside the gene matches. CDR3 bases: TGTGCCAGCAGCGTAAGACAGGGCTCCTACGAGCAGTACTTC. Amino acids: CASSVRQGSYEQYF.

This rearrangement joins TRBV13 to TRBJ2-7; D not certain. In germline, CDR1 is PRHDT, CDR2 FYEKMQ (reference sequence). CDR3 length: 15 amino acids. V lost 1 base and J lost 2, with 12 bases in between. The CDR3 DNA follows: TGTGCCAGCAGCTTAGCCGGGCGGAGCACCTACGAGCAGTACTTC. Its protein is CASSLAGRSTYEQYF.

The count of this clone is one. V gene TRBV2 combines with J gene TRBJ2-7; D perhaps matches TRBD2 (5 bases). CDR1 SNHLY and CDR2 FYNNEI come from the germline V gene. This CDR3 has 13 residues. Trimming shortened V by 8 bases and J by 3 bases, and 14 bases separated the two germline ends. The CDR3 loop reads CASGGLVRYEQYF. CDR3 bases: TGTGCCAGCGGAGGATTGGTACGCTACGAGCAGTACTTC.

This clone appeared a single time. The chain's CDR3 is CASSLLDRGREEQYF. The CDR3 DNA reads as TGTGCCAGCAGCTTACTAGACAGGGGGCGGGAGGAGCAGTACTTC. This chain links TRBV7-8 with TRBJ2-7; 10 bases line up with TRBD1. The V segment lost 2 bases and the J segment 7 bases; nucleotides outside the gene matches: 8. CDR3 size: 15 residues. Germline CDR1 SGHVS, CDR2 FQNEAQ.

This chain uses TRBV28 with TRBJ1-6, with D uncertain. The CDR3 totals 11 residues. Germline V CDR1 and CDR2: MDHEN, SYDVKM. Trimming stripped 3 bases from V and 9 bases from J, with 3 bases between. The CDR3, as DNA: TGTGCCAGCAGTTTTTCTTCACCCCTCCACTTT. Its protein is CASSFSSPLHF.

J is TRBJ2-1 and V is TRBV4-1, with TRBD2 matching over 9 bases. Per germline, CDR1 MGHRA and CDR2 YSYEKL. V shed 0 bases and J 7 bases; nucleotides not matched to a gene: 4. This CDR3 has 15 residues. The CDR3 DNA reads TGCGCCAGCAGCCAAGAGGGCGGGAGGGCAAATGAGCAGTTCTTC. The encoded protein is CASSQEGGRANEQFF.

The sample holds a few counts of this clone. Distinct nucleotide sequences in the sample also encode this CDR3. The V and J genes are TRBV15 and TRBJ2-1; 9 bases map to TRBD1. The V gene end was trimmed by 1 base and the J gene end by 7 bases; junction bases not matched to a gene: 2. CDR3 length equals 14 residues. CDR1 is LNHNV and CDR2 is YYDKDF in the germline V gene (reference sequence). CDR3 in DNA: TGTGCCACCAGCAGAGGGACAGGGGATAATGAGCAGTTCTTC. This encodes CATSRGTGDNEQFF.

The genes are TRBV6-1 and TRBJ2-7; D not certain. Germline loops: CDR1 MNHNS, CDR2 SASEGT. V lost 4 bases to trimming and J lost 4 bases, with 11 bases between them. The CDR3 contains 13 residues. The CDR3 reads CASSGAEDYEQYF. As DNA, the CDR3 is TGTGCCAGCAGTGGGGCAGAAGATTACGAGCAGTACTTC.

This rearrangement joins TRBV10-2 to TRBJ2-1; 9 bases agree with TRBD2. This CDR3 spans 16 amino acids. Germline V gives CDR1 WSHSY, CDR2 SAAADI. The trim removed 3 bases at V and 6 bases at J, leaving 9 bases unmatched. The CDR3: CASSEAGGRALNEQFF. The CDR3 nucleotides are TGCGCCAGCAGTGAAGCGGGCGGGAGGGCCCTCAATGAGCAGTTCTTC.

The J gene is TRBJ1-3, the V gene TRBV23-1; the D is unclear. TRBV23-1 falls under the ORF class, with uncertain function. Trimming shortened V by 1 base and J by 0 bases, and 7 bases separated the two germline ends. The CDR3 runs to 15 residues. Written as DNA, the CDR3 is TGCGCCAGCAGTCAATTCGGAAGCTCTGGAAACACCATATATTTT. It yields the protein CASSQFGSSGNTIYF.

CDR3 nucleotides: TGTGCCAGCCACCCGGATCCGTTTCAAGAGACCCAGTACTTC. Translation: CASHPDPFQETQYF. The chain links TRBV2 to TRBJ2-5; unclear D gene. This CDR3 is 14 amino acids long. The germline CDR1 and CDR2 sequences are SNHLY and FYNNEI. Trimming stripped 8 bases from V and 2 bases from J, with 15 bases between.

The chain's CDR3 is CASSILQGNQPQHF. The CDR3 nucleotides are TGTGCCAGTAGTATCTTACAGGGAAATCAGCCCCAGCATTTT. The chain recombines TRBV19 with TRBJ1-5, with D perhaps matching TRBD1 (6 bases). V was cut by 3 bases and J by 4 bases, with 10 bases left in between. CDR1 and CDR2 from the germline V gene are LNHDA and SQIVND (reference sequence). The CDR3 has 14 amino acids.

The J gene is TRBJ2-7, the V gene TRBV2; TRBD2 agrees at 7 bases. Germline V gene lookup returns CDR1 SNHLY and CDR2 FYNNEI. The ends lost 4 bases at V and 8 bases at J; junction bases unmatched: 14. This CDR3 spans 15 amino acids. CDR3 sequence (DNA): TGTGCCAGCAGTGCGTTTGAACTTTCGGGAGGCAAGCAGTACTTC. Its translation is CASSAFELSGGKQYF.

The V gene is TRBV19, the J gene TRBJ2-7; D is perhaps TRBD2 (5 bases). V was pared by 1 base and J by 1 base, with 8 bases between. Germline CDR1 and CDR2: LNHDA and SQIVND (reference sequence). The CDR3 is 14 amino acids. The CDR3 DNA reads TGTGCCAGTAGTATAGTGGGAGAGTCCTACGAGCAGTACTTC. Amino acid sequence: CASSIVGESYEQYF.

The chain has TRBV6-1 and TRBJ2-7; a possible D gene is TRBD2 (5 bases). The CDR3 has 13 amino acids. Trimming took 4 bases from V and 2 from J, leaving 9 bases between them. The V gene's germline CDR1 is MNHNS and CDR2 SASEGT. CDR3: CASSAREPYEQYF. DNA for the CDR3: TGTGCCAGCAGTGCGAGGGAGCCCTACGAGCAGTACTTC.

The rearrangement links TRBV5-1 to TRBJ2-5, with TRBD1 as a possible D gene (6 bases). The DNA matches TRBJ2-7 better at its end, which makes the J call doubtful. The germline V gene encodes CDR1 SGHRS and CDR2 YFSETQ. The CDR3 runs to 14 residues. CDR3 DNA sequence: TGCGCCAGCAGCTCTAACAGGGATAGGAGCGAGCAGTACTTC. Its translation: CASSSNRDRSEQYF.

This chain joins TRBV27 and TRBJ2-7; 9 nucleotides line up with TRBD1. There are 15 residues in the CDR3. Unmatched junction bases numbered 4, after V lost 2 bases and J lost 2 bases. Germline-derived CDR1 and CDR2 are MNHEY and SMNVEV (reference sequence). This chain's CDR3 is CASSLTQGAAYEQYF. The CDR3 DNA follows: TGTGCCAGCAGTTTAACACAGGGGGCCGCCTACGAGCAGTACTTC.

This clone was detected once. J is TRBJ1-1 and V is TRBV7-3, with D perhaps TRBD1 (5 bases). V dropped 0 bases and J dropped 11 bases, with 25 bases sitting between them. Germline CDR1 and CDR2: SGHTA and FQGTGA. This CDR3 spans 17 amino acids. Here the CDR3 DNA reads TGTGCCAGCAGCTTAACGTCACGGGGCAGGAGTGGCATTAACGCTTTCTTT. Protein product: CASSLTSRGRSGINAFF. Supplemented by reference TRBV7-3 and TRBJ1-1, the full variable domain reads GAGVSQTPSNKVTEKGKYVELRCDPISGHTALYWYRQSLGQGPEFLIYFQGTGAADDSGLPNDRFFAVRPEGSVSTLKIQRTERGDSAVYLCASSLTSRGRSGINAFFGQGTRLTVV.

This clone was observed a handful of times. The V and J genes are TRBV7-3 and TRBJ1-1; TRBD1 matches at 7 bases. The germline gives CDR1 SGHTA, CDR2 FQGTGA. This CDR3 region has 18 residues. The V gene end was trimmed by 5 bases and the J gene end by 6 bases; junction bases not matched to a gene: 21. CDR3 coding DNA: TGTGCCAGCAGCCAAAACCCTTACCAAACAGGGGATCGTTCTGAAGCTTTCTTT. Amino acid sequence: CASSQNPYQTGDRSEAFF.

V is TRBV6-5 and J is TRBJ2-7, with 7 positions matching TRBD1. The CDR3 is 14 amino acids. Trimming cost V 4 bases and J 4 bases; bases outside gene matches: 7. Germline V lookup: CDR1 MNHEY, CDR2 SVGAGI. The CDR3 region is CASSSDREWYEQYF. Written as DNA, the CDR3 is TGTGCCAGCAGTTCCGACAGGGAATGGTACGAGCAGTACTTC.

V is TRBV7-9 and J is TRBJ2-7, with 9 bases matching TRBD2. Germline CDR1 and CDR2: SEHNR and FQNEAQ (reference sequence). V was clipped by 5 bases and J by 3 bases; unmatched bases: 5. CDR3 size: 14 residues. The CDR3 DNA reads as TGTGCCAGCAGCACAGGGACTAGCAGCTACGAGCAGTACTTC. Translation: CASSTGTSSYEQYF.

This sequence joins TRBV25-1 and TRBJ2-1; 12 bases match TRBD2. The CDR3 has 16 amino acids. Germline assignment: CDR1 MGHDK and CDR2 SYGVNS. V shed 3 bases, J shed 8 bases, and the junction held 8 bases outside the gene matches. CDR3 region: CASSDPYRLAGDEQFF. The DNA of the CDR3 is TGTGCCAGCAGTGACCCATATCGACTAGCGGGGGATGAGCAGTTCTTC.

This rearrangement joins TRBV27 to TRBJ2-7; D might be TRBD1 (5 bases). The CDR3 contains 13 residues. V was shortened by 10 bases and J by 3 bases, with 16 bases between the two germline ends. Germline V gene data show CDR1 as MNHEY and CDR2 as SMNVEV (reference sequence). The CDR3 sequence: CATRALFNYEQYF. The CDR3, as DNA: TGTGCCACCAGGGCTTTATTTAACTACGAGCAGTACTTC.

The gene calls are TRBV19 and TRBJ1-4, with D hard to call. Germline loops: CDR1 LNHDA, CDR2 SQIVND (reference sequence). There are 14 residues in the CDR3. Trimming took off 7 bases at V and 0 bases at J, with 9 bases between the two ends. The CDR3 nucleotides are TGTGCCAGTACCCATAGAGCAACTAATGAAAAACTGTTTTTT. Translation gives CASTHRATNEKLFF. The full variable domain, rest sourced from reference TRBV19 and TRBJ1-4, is DGGITQSPKYLFRKEGQNVTLSCEQNLNHDAMYWYRQDPGQGLRLIYYSQIVNDFQKGDIAEGYSVSREKKESFPLTVTSAQKNPTAFYLCASTHRATNEKLFFGSGTQLSVL.

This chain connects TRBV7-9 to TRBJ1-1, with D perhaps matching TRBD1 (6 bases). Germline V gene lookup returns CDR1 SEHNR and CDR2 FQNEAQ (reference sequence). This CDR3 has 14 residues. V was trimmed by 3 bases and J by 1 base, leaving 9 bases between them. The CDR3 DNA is TGTGCCAGCAGCTTTGGACAGACGAACACTGAAGCTTTCTTT. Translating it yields CASSFGQTNTEAFF. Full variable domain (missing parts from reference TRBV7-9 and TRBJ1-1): DTGVSQNPRHKITKRGQNVTFRCDPISEHNRLYWYRQTLGQGPEFLTYFQNEAQLEKSRLLSDRFSAERPKGSFSTLEIQRTEQGDSAMYLCASSFGQTNTEAFFGQGTRLTVV.

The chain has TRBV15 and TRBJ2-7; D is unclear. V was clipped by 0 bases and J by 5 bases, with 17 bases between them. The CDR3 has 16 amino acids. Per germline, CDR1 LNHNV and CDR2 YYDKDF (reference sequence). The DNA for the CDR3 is TGTGCCACCAGCAGAGATGATTTGGGTTATTCCCACGAGCAGTACTTC. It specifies CATSRDDLGYSHEQYF.